Sequencing of this TCR beta chain was carried out in a study of OX40 agonist ivuxolimab in advanced cancers. Background on the study: Intravenous ivuxolimab at 0.01 to 10 mg/kg was given to patients every 2 weeks. The group had a mean age of roughly 56 years, ranged from 23 to 79, and was 82.7% male. Study outcomes and limitations: Compared with CD4+, CD8+ T cells on average had more expanded clones.

Exclusion of a patient followed from autoimmune disease history or systemic immunosuppression. Details on this clone: Its antigen is unidentified.

The germline CDR1 and CDR2 sequences are KGHSH and LQKENI. CDR3 length: 13 residues. V lost 2 bases and J lost 5, with 10 bases in between. Assay used: immunoSEQ multiplex PCR; TCRdb lists only in-frame clones, some missing. This sample has 100,000 or so clones; 88% occur once, and the top ten carry over 0.65%. The input for sequencing was CD4+ or CD8+ T cells sorted from blood, taken in a trial of the OX40 agonist ivuxolimab. The source is an adult with an advanced solid tumor such as melanoma, head and neck, liver or kidney cancer. The V gene is TRBV18, the J gene TRBJ2-7; D not certain. The CDR3 DNA reads as TGTGCCAGCTCACCAGGGATTAAGGACGAGCAGTACGTC. It yields the protein CASSPGIKDEQYV.